A single sample is the source of the 7 T cell receptor beta chains below, sequenced in a study of control samples from healthy donors and cancer patients. Sequenced by immunoSEQ multiplex PCR; TCRdb stores in-frame clones only, minus some. The sample records 50,000 to 70,000 clones, approximately 95% being singletons. The material sequenced was blood. The source of these receptors is a woman between 18 and 30 years old in good health.

The genes are TRBV6-1 and TRBJ1-4; D ambiguous. The length of the CDR3 is 14 residues. Germline V CDR1 and CDR2: MNHNS, SASEGT. Trimming left V 2 bases short and J 5 bases short, with 9 bases between. CDR3 in amino acids: CASSETFGNEKLFF. The CDR3 region has the DNA TGTGCCAGCAGTGAAACATTTGGGAATGAAAAACTGTTTTTT.

This chain connects TRBV3-1 (or the pseudogene TRBV3-2) to TRBJ1-2, with a weak D call TRBD1 (5 bases). Per the germline V gene, CDR1 is LGHDT and CDR2 is YNNKEL (reference sequence). CDR3 length: 15 residues. V shed 1 base and J shed 4 bases, with 13 bases lying between them. The CDR3 DNA is TGTGCCAGCAGCCAAGGGCAGGGTTCGGTCTATGGCTACACCTTC. This gives the protein CASSQGQGSVYGYTF.

V gene TRBV6-6 combines with J gene TRBJ2-7; a possible D gene is TRBD1 (5 bases). This CDR3 has 12 amino acids. Trimming left V 0 bases short and J 7 bases short, with 7 bases between. Germline V CDR1 and CDR2: MNHNY, SVGAGI (reference sequence). The CDR3 sequence is CASSYSGPEQYF. In DNA form, the CDR3 reads TGTGCCAGCAGTTACTCGGGGCCGGAGCAGTACTTC.

The V and J genes are TRBV25-1 and TRBJ1-3; a weak D match, TRBD1 (5 bases). Germline V CDR1 and CDR2: MGHDK, SYGVNS. The CDR3 is 15 amino acids. Deletions cut 3 bases from V and 4 bases from J, with 13 bases between. CDR3 amino acids: CASSDAGPIGNTIYF. The CDR3 coding sequence is TGTGCCAGCAGTGATGCGGGACCCATCGGAAACACCATATATTTT.

CDR3 sequence: CASSVSGVTEAFF. In DNA form, the CDR3 reads TGTGCCAGCAGCGTAAGTGGGGTCACTGAAGCTTTCTTT. The chain has TRBV9 and TRBJ1-1, with D hard to call. The ends were cut back, 1 base at V and 4 bases at J, with 8 bases in the middle. From germline, CDR1 is SGDLS and CDR2 YYNGEE. The CDR3 spans 13 residues.

The genes are TRBV6-2 or TRBV6-3 and TRBJ2-2; no reliable D call. V gave up 7 bases and J gave up 2 bases, with 17 bases separating them. Germline assignment: CDR1 MNHEY and CDR2 SVGEGT. This CDR3 region has 16 residues. The CDR3 loop reads CASIPWVDANTGELFF. As DNA, the CDR3 is TGTGCCAGCATCCCCTGGGTAGACGCTAACACCGGGGAGCTGTTTTTT.

For the CDR3, the DNA is TGTGCCAGCAGCTTGAAAACCTTCATGAACACTGAAGCTTTCTTT. Protein sequence: CASSLKTFMNTEAFF. This chain uses TRBV7-6 with TRBJ1-1; D not certain. The CDR3 runs 15 residues. The germline V and J ends were trimmed by 3 bases and 0 bases, with 11 bases remaining between them. Germline values: CDR1 SGHVS, CDR2 FNYEAQ.